This T cell receptor (beta chain) was profiled in a study of PD-1 blockade in classical Hodgkin lymphoma. Patients all relapsed after autologous stem cell transplantation, and there was variation in brentuximab vedotin exposure. Magnetic negative selection isolated CD8+ T cells from thawed PBMCs. The table came from immunoSEQ multiplex PCR; TCRdb's copy has only in-frame clones and leaves some out. The data contain fewer than 30,000 clones, about 86% of them singletons. Turning to this clone: Its specificity is not known.

This CDR3 has 19 amino acids. Unmatched junction bases numbered 16, after V lost 0 bases and J lost 6 bases. The V gene's germline CDR1 is SGHAT and CDR2 FQNNGV. Study observations and caveats: Partial responders and progressors had significantly lower baseline TCR diversity.

The chain carries TRBV11-2 and TRBJ2-1; 8 bases map to TRBD2. Sequenced material: CD8+ T cells from blood, taken at baseline. The sequence was obtained from a human donor with classical Hodgkin lymphoma. This CDR3 reads CASSLEFGVGLAGLNEQFF. The CDR3 nucleotides are TGTGCCAGCAGCTTAGAGTTCGGGGTGGGTTTAGCGGGACTCAATGAGCAGTTCTTC.